Below are 11 T cell receptor beta chains sequenced from a single sample in a study of identical twins. A single record per CDR3 protein comes from TCRdb applying MiXCR to the 5' RACE reads. Among a few hundred thousand distinct CDR3 sequences listed, less than 20% were seen once. Sequencing was carried out using naive T cells sorted from blood. All receptors derive from a man aged 45-60 years in good health.

The V and J genes are TRBV5-1 and TRBJ2-3; D may be TRBD2 (5 bases). The CDR3 length is 14 residues. The germline V gene has CDR1 SGHRS and CDR2 YFSETQ. With 2 bases removed from V and 5 bases from J, the gap between germline ends came to 12 bases. The CDR3 DNA sequence: TGCGCCAGCAGCTTCGTGGGAGATAGAGATACGCAGTATTTT. It translates to CASSFVGDRDTQYF.

The chain joins TRBV28 to TRBJ1-1; D gene ambiguous. This CDR3 is 15 amino acids long. From germline, CDR1 is MDHEN and CDR2 SYDVKM. Trimming took off 6 bases at V and 0 bases at J, with 14 bases between the two ends. CDR3 bases: TGTGCCAGCAGCCCCCCCGGACTCATGAACACTGAAGCTTTCTTT. It encodes CASSPPGLMNTEAFF.

Here the CDR3 reads CASSPTGTLIETQYF. The CDR3 coding sequence is TGTGCCAGCTCACCGACCGGGACGTTGATTGAGACCCAGTACTTC. The chain couples TRBV18 to TRBJ2-5, with D possibly being TRBD1 or TRBD2 (5 bases each). The CDR3 has 15 residues. Trimming removed 3 bases from V and 5 bases from J, with 16 bases in between. Germline V CDR1 and CDR2: KGHSH, LQKENI. Based on the CDR3 plus reference TRBV18 and TRBJ2-5, the full variable domain is NAGVMQNPRHLVRRRGQEARLRCSPMKGHSHVYWYRQLPEEGLKFMVYLQKENIIDESGMPKERFSAEFPKEGPSILRIQQVVRGDSAAYFCASSPTGTLIETQYFGPGTRLLVL.

This clonotype turned up a few times. V is TRBV20-1 and J is TRBJ1-1, with a possible D match to TRBD1 (5 bases). The CDR3 spans 14 residues. Trimming pared 3 bases from V and 4 bases from J, leaving 15 bases between. CDR1 DFQATT and CDR2 SNEGSKA come from the germline V gene (reference sequence). DNA for the CDR3: TGCAGTGCTAGTGTGACAGTTGGGGGCACTGAAGCTTTCTTT. Translated, it gives CSASVTVGGTEAFF.

Details on this clonotype: The junction shows a germline mismatch at one end, possibly a read error. The V and J genes are TRBV7-2 and TRBJ2-1; the D gene is possibly TRBD2 (6 bases). Germline assignment: CDR1 SGHTA and CDR2 FQGNSA. This CDR3 contains 12 residues. This CDR3 reads CVSSRLVSEQFF. CDR3 coding DNA: TGTGTCAGCAGCCGACTAGTCAGTGAGCAGTTCTTC. Complete variable domain (other parts from reference TRBV7-2 and TRBJ2-1): GAGVSQSPSNKVTEKGKDVELRCDPISGHTALYWYRQSLGQGLEFLIYFQGNSAPDKSGLPSDRFSAERTGGSVSTLTIQRTQQEDSAVYLCVSSRLVSEQFFGPGTRLTVL.

This clonotype was seen more than once but under ten times. The J gene is TRBJ2-7, the V gene TRBV5-1, with TRBD1 as a possible D gene (6 bases). Deletions cut 0 bases from V and 4 bases from J, with 14 bases between. Germline-derived CDR1 and CDR2 are SGHRS and YFSETQ. The CDR3 consists of 15 residues. The CDR3 sequence: CASSLEAGEMYEQYF. The CDR3 coding sequence is TGCGCCAGCAGCTTGGAGGCAGGGGAAATGTACGAGCAGTACTTC.

This clonotype was recorded at least ten times. The chain joins TRBV20-1 to TRBJ2-1, with 9 positions matching TRBD2. CDR1 is DFQATT and CDR2 is SNEGSKA in the germline V gene (reference sequence). The V gene end was trimmed by 5 bases and the J gene end by 4 bases; junction bases not matched to a gene: 6. This CDR3 spans 14 amino acids. CDR3 loop: CSAGGTSLYNEQFF. DNA for the CDR3: TGCAGTGCTGGGGGGACTAGCCTATACAATGAGCAGTTCTTC.

The chain carries TRBV5-5 and TRBJ1-2, with no clear D. Trimming shortened V by 1 base and J by 0 bases, and 10 bases separated the two germline ends. Germline V gene lookup returns CDR1 SGHKS and CDR2 YYEKEE (reference sequence). The CDR3 length is 15 residues. The CDR3 nucleotides read TGTGCCAGCAGCTTGTCGGCCAGTTCTAACTATGGCTACACCTTC. It yields the protein CASSLSASSNYGYTF.

This clonotype was seen more than once but under ten times. This sequence joins TRBV5-1 and TRBJ2-1, with 8 bases that match TRBD2. Trimming cost V 4 bases and J 9 bases; bases outside gene matches: 12. The V gene's germline CDR1 is SGHRS and CDR2 YFSETQ. This CDR3 comprises 15 residues. CDR3 amino acids: CASSAGGGPTGEQFF. CDR3 sequence (DNA): TGCGCCAGCAGCGCCGGCGGGGGGCCCACTGGTGAGCAGTTCTTC.

This clonotype has at least ten counts. The rearrangement links TRBV11-2 to TRBJ2-1; 8 positions match TRBD1. V shed 5 bases, J shed 3 bases, and the junction held 6 bases outside the gene matches. CDR3 length equals 15 residues. Germline V gene lookup returns CDR1 SGHAT and CDR2 FQNNGV. CDR3 loop: CASSPQDRGYNEQFF. The CDR3 bases are TGTGCCAGCAGCCCTCAAGACAGGGGCTACAATGAGCAGTTCTTC.

The chain combines TRBV5-1 with TRBJ2-7, with D tentatively TRBD1 (6 bases). The V and J ends lost 0 bases and 4 bases respectively, with 14 bases between them. The CDR3 runs 15 residues. The germline CDR1 and CDR2 sequences are SGHRS and YFSETQ. CDR3 nucleotides: TGCGCCAGCAGCTTGGGTTCGGGACACTCTTACGAGCAGTACTTC. This gives the protein CASSLGSGHSYEQYF.